This T cell receptor (beta chain) was identified in a study of shared T cell receptors in the human thymus (dated by TCRdb to the early 2020s). A note on the overall study: The study examined how self-reactive, shared T-cell receptor alpha chains are generated in the human thymus.

After removal of 0 bases from V and 0 bases from J, the junction retains 23 bases not matched to a gene. The CDR3, cysteine through phenylalanine, is 24 amino acids long. Only the CDR3 region is kept as DNA, spanning 72 bases read in frame from base 1. From the germline V gene, CDR1 is LGHNT and CDR2 is FRNRAP. Receptor amplification or capture employed the immunoSEQ multiplex PCR assay. The table comes from immuneACCESS by way of TCRdb, which keeps in-frame sequences with V and J called. Part of the clones is missing from these tables; in studies checked, under half for an unresolved V gene and the rest for unknown reasons. The sample table contains 600,000 or so clones; only one count was recorded for 87% of them. Of the sample, more than 0.009% falls within the top ten clones. On this clone itself: The specificity of this receptor is unknown. Base qualities are not recorded, but no much larger clone differs from it by a single base.

These data also featured in a second study, about human thymus T cells. According to the second study: Donors were immunologically healthy infants undergoing open corrective cardiac surgery for congenital heart defects in Finland. The thymus tissue came from surgical resects taken out during corrective cardiac surgery. Usage of V and J gene segments appeared to be biased in both the thymic and the peripheral blood repertoires. The related research found that thymic TCR repertoires overlapped highly between unrelated individuals. The study described the TCR alpha and beta repertoires in under ten infant thymus samples and a few matching peripheral blood samples. The infant donors were roughly 7 to 244 days old, and the cohort included five to seven males and a couple of females. Thymocytes were released mechanically from tissue and stored at -70 °C as pellets of roughly 8.5-32 million cells. A QIAsymphony instrument was used to extract genomic DNA from frozen cell pellets. TCRB and TCRAD loci were amplified from a standardized quantity of quality-controlled genomic DNA using the immunoSEQ multiplex PCR assay. Amplicons spanned the V(D)J region at a length sufficient to cover the CDR3 and identify V and J genes. The amplicons were sequenced on an Illumina platform via the commercial immunoSEQ service. Corrections for primer bias and sequencing errors followed previously described methods, while TCRAD and TCRB definitions were based on the IMGT database. Repertoires were analysed with immunoSEQ Analyzer 3.0 and VDJTools, covering basic statistics, V/J segment usage, diversity estimates, rarefaction and pairwise overlap. To estimate diversity, the Chao1, ChaoE, Efron-Thisted, Shannon and inverse Simpson indices were applied, and diversity was also estimated on datasets down-sampled to the smallest sample. Repertoire overlap was determined by strict matching of CDR3 nucleotide sequence, V gene and J gene, and Jaccard-based multidimensional scaling clustering was applied. On average, roughly 740,000 unique TCRB clonotypes were obtained from thymus samples, compared with 70,000 to 90,000 from blood samples.

Sequenced: thymocytes. This clonotype was obtained from a boy under three years old with a congenital heart defect. Donor details come from another sample of the same person, matched by shared clones. This sequence uses TRBV12-5 and TRBJ2-5; 12 of the junction bases match TRBD2. CDR3 reads: CASGLVPSGRAPGYQLVYQETQYF. Here is the DNA: TGTGCTAGTGGTTTGGTCCCTAGCGGGAGGGCCCCGGGTTACCAACTCGTTTACCAAGAGACCCAGTACTTC.